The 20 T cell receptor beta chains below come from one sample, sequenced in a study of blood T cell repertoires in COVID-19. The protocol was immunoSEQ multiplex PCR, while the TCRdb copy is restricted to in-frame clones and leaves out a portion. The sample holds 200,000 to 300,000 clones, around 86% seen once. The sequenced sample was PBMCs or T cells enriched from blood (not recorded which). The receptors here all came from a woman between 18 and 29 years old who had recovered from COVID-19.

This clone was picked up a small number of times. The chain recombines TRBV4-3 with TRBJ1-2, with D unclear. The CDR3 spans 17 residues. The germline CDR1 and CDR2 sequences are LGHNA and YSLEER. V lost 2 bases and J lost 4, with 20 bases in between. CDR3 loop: CASSQPYMAGPLYGYTF. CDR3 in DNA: TGCGCCAGCAGCCAACCGTATATGGCAGGCCCTCTCTATGGCTACACCTTC.

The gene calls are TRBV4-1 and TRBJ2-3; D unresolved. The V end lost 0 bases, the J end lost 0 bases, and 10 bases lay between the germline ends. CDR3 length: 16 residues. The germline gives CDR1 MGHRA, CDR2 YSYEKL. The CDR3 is CASSQDHFTSTDTQYF. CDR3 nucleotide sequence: TGCGCCAGCAGCCAAGATCACTTCACTAGCACAGATACGCAGTATTTT.

CDR3 loop: CASSQTGGNQPQHF. CDR3 DNA: TGCGCCAGCAGCCAAACAGGGGGCAATCAGCCCCAGCATTTT. The chain links TRBV10-2 to TRBJ1-5; TRBD1 agrees at 7 bases. Trimming cost V 6 bases and J 2 bases; bases outside gene matches: 4. The germline V gene encodes CDR1 WSHSY and CDR2 SAAADI. This CDR3 spans 14 amino acids.

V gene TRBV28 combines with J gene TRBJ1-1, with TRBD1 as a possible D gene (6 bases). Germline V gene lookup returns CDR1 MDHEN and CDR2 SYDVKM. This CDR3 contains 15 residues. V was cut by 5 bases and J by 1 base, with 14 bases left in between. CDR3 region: CASSPGGGPNTEAFF. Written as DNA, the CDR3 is TGTGCCAGCAGTCCGGGAGGGGGGCCGAACACTGAAGCTTTCTTT. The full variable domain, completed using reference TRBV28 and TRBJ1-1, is DVKVTQSSRYLVKRTGEKVFLECVQDMDHENMFWYRQDPGLGLRLIYFSYDVKMKEKGDIPEGYSVSREKKERFSLILESASTNQTSMYLCASSPGGGPNTEAFFGQGTRLTVV.

CDR3 amino acids: CASSSQGAPRNQPQHF. The CDR3, as DNA: TGTGCCAGCAGCTCGCAGGGGGCGCCGCGCAATCAGCCCCAGCATTTT. The V call is TRBV7-9, the J call TRBJ1-5, with 8 nucleotides matching TRBD1. The CDR3 has 16 amino acids. CDR1 is SEHNR and CDR2 is FQNEAQ in the germline V gene (reference sequence). The junction had 7 bases not matched to a gene; V was cut back by 4 bases and J by 2 bases.

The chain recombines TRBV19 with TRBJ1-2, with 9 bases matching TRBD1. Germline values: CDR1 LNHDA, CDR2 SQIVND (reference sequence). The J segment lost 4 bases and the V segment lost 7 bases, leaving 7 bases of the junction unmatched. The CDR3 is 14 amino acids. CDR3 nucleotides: TGTGCCAGTATTCGGACAGGGGTGGGCTATGGCTACACCTTC. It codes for CASIRTGVGYGYTF.

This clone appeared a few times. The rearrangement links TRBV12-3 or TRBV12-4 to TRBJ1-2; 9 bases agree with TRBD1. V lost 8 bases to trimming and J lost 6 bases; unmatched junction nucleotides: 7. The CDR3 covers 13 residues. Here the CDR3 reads CASGNRDRDGYTF. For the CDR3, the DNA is TGTGCCAGCGGGAACCGGGACAGGGATGGCTACACCTTC.

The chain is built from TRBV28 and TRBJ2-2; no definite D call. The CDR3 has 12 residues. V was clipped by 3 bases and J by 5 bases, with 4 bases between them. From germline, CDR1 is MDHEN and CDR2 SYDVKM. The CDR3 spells CASSFGTGELFF. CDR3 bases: TGTGCCAGCAGTTTCGGGACCGGGGAGCTGTTTTTT. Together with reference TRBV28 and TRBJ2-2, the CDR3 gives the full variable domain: DVKVTQSSRYLVKRTGEKVFLECVQDMDHENMFWYRQDPGLGLRLIYFSYDVKMKEKGDIPEGYSVSREKKERFSLILESASTNQTSMYLCASSFGTGELFFGEGSRLTVL.

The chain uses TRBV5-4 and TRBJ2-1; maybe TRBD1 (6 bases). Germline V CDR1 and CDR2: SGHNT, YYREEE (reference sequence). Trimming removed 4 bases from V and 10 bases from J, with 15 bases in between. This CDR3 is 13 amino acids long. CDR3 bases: TGTGCCAGCAGCCGGTCAGGGGTCGGGGAGCAGTTCTTC. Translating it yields CASSRSGVGEQFF.

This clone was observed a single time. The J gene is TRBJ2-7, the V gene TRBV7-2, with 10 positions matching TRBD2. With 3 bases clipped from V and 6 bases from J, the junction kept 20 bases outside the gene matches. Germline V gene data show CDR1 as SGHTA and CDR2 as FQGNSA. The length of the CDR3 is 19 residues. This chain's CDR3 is CASSLDGLADFGGVGEQYF. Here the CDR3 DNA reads TGTGCCAGCAGCTTGGACGGACTAGCGGATTTCGGAGGGGTAGGCGAGCAGTACTTC.

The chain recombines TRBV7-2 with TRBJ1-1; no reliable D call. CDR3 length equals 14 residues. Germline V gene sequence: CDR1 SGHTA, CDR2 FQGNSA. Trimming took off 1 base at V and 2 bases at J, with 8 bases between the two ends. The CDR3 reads CASSLVGPNTEAFF. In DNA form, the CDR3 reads TGTGCCAGCAGCTTAGTGGGCCCAAACACTGAAGCTTTCTTT.

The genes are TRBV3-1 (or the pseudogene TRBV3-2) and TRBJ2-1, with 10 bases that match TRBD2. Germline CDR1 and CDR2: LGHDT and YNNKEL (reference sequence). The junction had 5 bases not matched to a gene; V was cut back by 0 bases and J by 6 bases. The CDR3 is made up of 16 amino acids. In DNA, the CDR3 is TGTGCCAGCAGCCAAGATGTTAGCGGGGGGATCAATGAGCAGTTCTTC. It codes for CASSQDVSGGINEQFF.

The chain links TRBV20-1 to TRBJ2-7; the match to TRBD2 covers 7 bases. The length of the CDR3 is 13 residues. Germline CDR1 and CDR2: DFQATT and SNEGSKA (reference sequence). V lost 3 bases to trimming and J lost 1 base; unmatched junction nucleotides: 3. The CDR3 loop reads CSASTGGSYEQYF. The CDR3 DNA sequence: TGCAGTGCTAGTACGGGAGGATCCTACGAGCAGTACTTC.

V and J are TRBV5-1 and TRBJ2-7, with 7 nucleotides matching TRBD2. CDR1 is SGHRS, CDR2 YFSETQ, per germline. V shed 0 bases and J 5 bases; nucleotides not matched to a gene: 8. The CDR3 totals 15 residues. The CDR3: CASSLVGAGVDEQYF. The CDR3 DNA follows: TGCGCCAGCAGCTTGGTTGGCGCGGGGGTGGACGAGCAGTACTTC.

The CDR3 protein is CASRFIGQVRYSNQPQHF. The CDR3 coding sequence is TGTGCCAGCAGATTCATCGGACAGGTGAGATATAGCAATCAGCCCCAGCATTTT. The rearrangement joins TRBV27 to TRBJ1-5, with 7 bases that match TRBD1. The CDR3 runs 18 residues. V lost 6 bases and J lost 0; bases outside the gene matches: 14. Germline CDR1 and CDR2: MNHEY and SMNVEV (reference sequence).

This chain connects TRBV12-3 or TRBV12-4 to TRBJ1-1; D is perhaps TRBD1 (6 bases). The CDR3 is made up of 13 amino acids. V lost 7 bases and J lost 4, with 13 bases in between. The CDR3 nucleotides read TGTGCCAGCACCTGGGAGGGGGTCACTGAAGCTTTCTTT. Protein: CASTWEGVTEAFF.

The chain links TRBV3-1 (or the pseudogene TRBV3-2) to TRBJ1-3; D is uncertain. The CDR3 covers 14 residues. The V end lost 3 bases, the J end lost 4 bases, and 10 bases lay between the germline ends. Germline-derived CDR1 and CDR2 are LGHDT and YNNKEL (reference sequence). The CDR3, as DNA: TGTGCCAGCAGCCAGGCGGGATTGGGAAACACCATATATTTT. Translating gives CASSQAGLGNTIYF.

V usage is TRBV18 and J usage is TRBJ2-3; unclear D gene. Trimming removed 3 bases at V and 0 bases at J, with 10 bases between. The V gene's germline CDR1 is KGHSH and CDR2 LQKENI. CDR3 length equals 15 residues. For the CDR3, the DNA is TGTGCCAGCTCACCTACATCGATTAGCACAGATACGCAGTATTTT. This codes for CASSPTSISTDTQYF. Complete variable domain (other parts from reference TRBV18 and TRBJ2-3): NAGVMQNPRHLVRRRGQEARLRCSPMKGHSHVYWYRQLPEEGLKFMVYLQKENIIDESGMPKERFSAEFPKEGPSILRIQQVVRGDSAAYFCASSPTSISTDTQYFGPGTRLTVL.

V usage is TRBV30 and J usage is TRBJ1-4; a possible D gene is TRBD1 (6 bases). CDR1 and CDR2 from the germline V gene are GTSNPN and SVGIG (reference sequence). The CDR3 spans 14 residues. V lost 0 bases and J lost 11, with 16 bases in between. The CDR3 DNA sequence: TGTGCCTGGAGTGTAGGGACACCCGAAGGGAAACTGTTTTTT. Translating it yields CAWSVGTPEGKLFF.

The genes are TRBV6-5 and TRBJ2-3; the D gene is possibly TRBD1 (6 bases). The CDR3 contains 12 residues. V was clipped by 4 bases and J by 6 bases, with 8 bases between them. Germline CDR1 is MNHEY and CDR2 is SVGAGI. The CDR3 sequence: CASSSQGDTQYF. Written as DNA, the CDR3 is TGTGCCAGCAGTTCGCAGGGGGATACGCAGTATTTT.